This T cell receptor beta chain was profiled in a study of cytomegalovirus exposure and HLA in healthy donors. Study background: A subsequent analysis stated that the roughly 130 validation repertoires were run on the same platform as the approximately 700 first-cohort repertoires.

Looked up from germline, CDR1 is KGHSH and CDR2 is LQKENI. J gave up 6 bases and V 3 bases, and 17 bases lay outside the gene matches. This CDR3 region has 19 residues. Concerning this clone: Antigen unknown.

Study-wide points: The study found most TCR sequences rare, yet found some public TCRs in many donors. CMV antigen specificity was confirmed in vitro for a few CMV-associated chains. The investigators catalogued some 150 TCR beta chains as cytomegalovirus-associated.

Using immunoSEQ multiplex PCR, the repertoire was profiled, and TCRdb retains in-frame clones only, with some absent. The sample has approximately 150,000 clones, 87% seen once. Sequenced: PBMCs. The TCR comes from a woman between 25 and 40 years old in good health and CMV-seronegative. The chain is built from TRBV18 and TRBJ1-2, with 12 nucleotides matching TRBD1. The CDR3 loop reads CASSPGTGGFRLSRDGYTF. The CDR3 coding sequence is TGTGCCAGCTCACCCGGGACAGGGGGCTTTAGGCTTTCGCGGGATGGCTACACCTTC.